Presented here are 17 T cell receptor beta chains from one specimen sequenced in a study of cytomegalovirus exposure and HLA in healthy donors. The PCR contained 60 Vbeta and 13 Jbeta primers. Clones were sequenced by immunoSEQ multiplex PCR, and TCRdb holds only the in-frame ones, with some missing. This table has about 190,000 clones, about 87% appearing once. The sample comprised PBMCs. The receptors were gathered from a woman aged 18 to 35 in good health and CMV-seronegative.

V and J are TRBV1 and TRBJ2-2; TRBD1 reflects the table's D call only, with no check against the DNA. TRBV1 is designated a pseudogene. The CDR3 runs 14 residues. CDR3 protein: CTFRTGGVTGELFF. The CDR3 DNA sequence: TGCACCTTTCGGACAGGGGGCGTCACCGGGGAGCTGTTTTTT.

This clone came up a few times. The V gene is TRBV10-1, the J gene TRBJ1-5; D is possibly TRBD1 (5 bases). Trimming removed 10 bases at V and 1 base at J, with 20 bases between. CDR1 is WNHNN and CDR2 is SYGVQD in the germline V gene (reference sequence). The CDR3 sequence is 16 residues long. In DNA form, the CDR3 reads TGCGCCACCCACGGGGCGGGGCTTTGGAGCAATCAGCCCCAGCATTTT. Protein product: CATHGAGLWSNQPQHF.

The chain couples TRBV5-1 to TRBJ2-1; 7 bases line up with TRBD1. This CDR3 spans 16 amino acids. The germline gives CDR1 SGHRS, CDR2 YFSETQ. Trimming removed 5 bases from V and 0 bases from J; junction bases left unmatched: 8. This CDR3 reads CASRLPDRDSYNEQFF. For the CDR3, the DNA is TGCGCCAGCAGACTCCCTGACAGGGACTCCTACAATGAGCAGTTCTTC.

V and J are TRBV5-1 and TRBJ1-1, with a possible D match to TRBD1 (5 bases). The CDR3 covers 15 residues. Germline V gene lookup returns CDR1 SGHRS and CDR2 YFSETQ. Trimming cost V 0 bases and J 0 bases, with 9 bases left between them. CDR3 in amino acids: CASSLEAGLNTEAFF. The CDR3, as DNA: TGCGCCAGCAGCTTGGAGGCAGGGCTGAACACTGAAGCTTTCTTT.

The chain is built from TRBV5-1 and TRBJ2-1; D unresolved. Germline assignment: CDR1 SGHRS and CDR2 YFSETQ. The ends were cut back, 4 bases at V and 3 bases at J, with 17 bases in the middle. The CDR3 runs to 16 residues. The CDR3 nucleotides are TGCGCCAGCAGCCACCTCCTCCGCGATGGCTACAATGAGCAGTTCTTC. Its protein product is CASSHLLRDGYNEQFF.

The chain links TRBV5-1 to TRBJ2-2; unclear D gene. This CDR3 comprises 15 residues. CDR1 and CDR2 (germline): SGHRS, YFSETQ. Deletions cut 4 bases from V and 2 bases from J, with 12 bases between. DNA for the CDR3: TGCGCCAGCAGCCATGGTAGCCCAAACACCGGGGAGCTGTTTTTT. As protein: CASSHGSPNTGELFF.

A remark on this clone: A junction boundary mismatches the germline segment, possibly from a read error. This chain joins TRBV7-9 and TRBJ1-1, with 9 bases matching TRBD1. The length of the CDR3 is 19 residues. Germline V lookup: CDR1 SEHNR, CDR2 FQNEAQ (reference sequence). CDR3 residues: CSSSQPAPRQGGRNTEAFF. For the CDR3, the DNA is TGTTCCAGCAGCCAACCCGCCCCGCGACAGGGGGGAAGGAACACTGAAGCTTTCTTT. The entire variable domain, with the rest obtained from reference TRBV7-9 and TRBJ1-1, is as follows: DTGVSQNPRHKITKRGQNVTFRCDPISEHNRLYWYRQTLGQGPEFLTYFQNEAQLEKSRLLSDRFSAERPKGSFSTLEIQRTEQGDSAMYLCSSSQPAPRQGGRNTEAFFGQGTRLTVV.

DNA for the CDR3: TGTGCCAGCAGCTTACGGCGGGGGGGGTACAATGAGCAGTTCTTC. The encoded protein is CASSLRRGGYNEQFF. The rearrangement uses TRBV13 and TRBJ2-1; TRBD2 aligns across 9 bases. The germline CDR1 and CDR2 sequences are PRHDT and FYEKMQ (reference sequence). The CDR3 is 15 residues long. The V and J ends lost 2 bases and 4 bases, in that order; junction bases with no gene match: 3.

Of note for this clone: The junction and the germline gene differ at one end; a read error may be behind it. The rearrangement uses TRBV7-7 and TRBJ2-3; 16 bases are shared with TRBD2. The germline V gene has CDR1 SSHAT and CDR2 FNYEAQ (reference sequence). This CDR3 has 18 residues. CDR3 DNA: TGTGCTAGCAGCCTAGGGACTAGCGGGAGGGCCACCACAGATACGCAGTATTTT. It codes for CASSLGTSGRATTDTQYF.

The chain joins TRBV2 to TRBJ2-2; 10 nucleotides match TRBD1. Germline CDR1 and CDR2: SNHLY and FYNNEI. The V gene end was trimmed by 8 bases and the J gene end by 7 bases; junction bases not matched to a gene: 1. This CDR3 is 12 amino acids long. The DNA for the CDR3 is TGTGCCAGCGGGACAGGGGTCGGGGAGCTGTTTTTT. Its translation: CASGTGVGELFF.

The chain joins TRBV19 to TRBJ2-6; 7 bases align to TRBD1. Trimming took 3 bases from V and 0 from J; bases not matched to a gene: 5. CDR1 is LNHDA and CDR2 is SQIVND in the germline V gene (reference sequence). This CDR3 region has 17 residues. In DNA, the CDR3 is TGTGCCAGTAGTATCGGGACAGATCGCTCTGGGGCCAACGTCCTGACTTTC. It translates to CASSIGTDRSGANVLTF. Full variable domain (rest looked up from reference TRBV19 and TRBJ2-6): DGGITQSPKYLFRKEGQNVTLSCEQNLNHDAMYWYRQDPGQGLRLIYYSQIVNDFQKGDIAEGYSVSREKKESFPLTVTSAQKNPTAFYLCASSIGTDRSGANVLTFGAGSRLTVL.

V is TRBV5-4 and J is TRBJ2-7; 8 positions match TRBD1. In germline, CDR1 is SGHNT, CDR2 YYREEE (reference sequence). V lost 4 bases and J lost 2; bases outside the gene matches: 2. CDR3 size: 13 residues. The CDR3 DNA reads as TGTGCCAGCAGCACAGGGGGGCCCTACGAGCAGTACTTC. Protein product: CASSTGGPYEQYF. Drawing the rest from reference TRBV5-4 and TRBJ2-7, the complete variable domain is ETGVTQSPTHLIKTRGQQVTLRCSSQSGHNTVSWYQQALGQGPQFIFQYYREEENGRGNFPPRFSGLQFPNYSSELNVNALELDDSALYLCASSTGGPYEQYFGPGTRLTVT.

CDR3 sequence: CSVGWGTVEQYF. Here the CDR3 DNA reads TGCAGCGTAGGGTGGGGGACAGTCGAGCAGTACTTC. The chain recombines TRBV29-1 with TRBJ2-7, with 7 nucleotides matching TRBD1. V lost 6 bases to trimming and J lost 6 bases; unmatched junction nucleotides: 8. CDR1 is SQVTM and CDR2 is ANQGSEA in the germline V gene. The CDR3 covers 12 residues.

V usage is TRBV7-9 and J usage is TRBJ1-5; D is unresolved. The CDR3 is 15 amino acids. Trimming removed 4 bases at V and 2 bases at J, with 12 bases between. Germline V gives CDR1 SEHNR, CDR2 FQNEAQ (reference sequence). This CDR3 is CASSSSWEGNQPQHF. CDR3 coding DNA: TGTGCCAGCAGCTCGTCCTGGGAGGGCAATCAGCCCCAGCATTTT. The complete variable domain, with remaining parts taken from reference TRBV7-9 and TRBJ1-5, reads DTGVSQNPRHKITKRGQNVTFRCDPISEHNRLYWYRQTLGQGPEFLTYFQNEAQLEKSRLLSDRFSAERPKGSFSTLEIQRTEQGDSAMYLCASSSSWEGNQPQHFGDGTRLSIL.

With respect to this clone: Compared with germline, one end of the junction differs, possibly owing to a read error. Other DNA sequences within the sample encode an identical CDR3. The gene calls are TRBV4-1 and TRBJ1-3; D gene uncertain. The CDR3 is 15 amino acids. CDR1 MGHRA and CDR2 YSYEKL come from the germline V gene. The CDR3 here is CASSQAMASGNTIYF. CDR3 bases: TGTGCCAGCAGCCAAGCGATGGCTTCAGGAAACACCATATATTTT.

The rearrangement uses TRBV5-8 and TRBJ2-1, with unresolved D. CDR3 length equals 10 residues. V was trimmed by 9 bases and J by 4 bases, leaving 5 bases between them. CDR1 and CDR2 (germline): SGHTS, YDEGEE. This CDR3 reads CAINYNEQFF. CDR3 sequence (DNA): TGTGCCATCAATTACAATGAGCAGTTCTTC.

The genes are TRBV5-1 and TRBJ2-5; possibly TRBD2 for D (7 bases). Germline CDR1 reads SGHRS; CDR2 reads YFSETQ. The germline V and J ends were trimmed by 3 bases and 5 bases, with 17 bases remaining between them. The CDR3 has 15 amino acids. In DNA, the CDR3 is TGCGCCAGCAGCTCAGGACGGGGGGCGTCGGAGACCCAGTACTTC. Residues: CASSSGRGASETQYF. The entire variable domain, with the rest obtained from reference TRBV5-1 and TRBJ2-5, is as follows: KAGVTQTPRYLIKTRGQQVTLSCSPISGHRSVSWYQQTPGQGLQFLFEYFSETQRNKGNFPGRFSGRQFSNSRSEMNVSTLELGDSALYLCASSSGRGASETQYFGPGTRLLVL.